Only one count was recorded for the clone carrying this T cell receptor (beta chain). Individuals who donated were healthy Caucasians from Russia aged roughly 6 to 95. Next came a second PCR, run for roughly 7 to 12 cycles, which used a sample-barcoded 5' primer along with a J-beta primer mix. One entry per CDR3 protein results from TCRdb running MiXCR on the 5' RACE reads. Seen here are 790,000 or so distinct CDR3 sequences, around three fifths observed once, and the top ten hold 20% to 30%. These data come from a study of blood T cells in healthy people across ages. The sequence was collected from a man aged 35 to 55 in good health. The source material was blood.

The CDR3 region is CASKMTLEAFF. CDR3 coding DNA: TGTGCCAGCAAGATGACCCTTGAAGCTTTCTTT. The chain has TRBV2 and TRBJ1-1; D call uncertain. Trimming removed 7 bases at V and 7 bases at J, with 10 bases between. The CDR3 covers 11 residues. The germline gives CDR1 SNHLY, CDR2 FYNNEI.